What follows are 25 T cell receptor beta chains derived from one specimen sequenced in a study of blood T cell repertoires in COVID-19. Clones were sequenced by immunoSEQ multiplex PCR, and TCRdb holds only the in-frame ones, with some missing. The repertoire holds about 380,000 clones, with around 89% as singletons. Sequencing was done on a sample of PBMCs or T cells enriched from blood (not recorded which). The receptors derive from a young woman who had recovered from COVID-19.

This chain joins TRBV6-2 or TRBV6-3 and TRBJ1-4, with TRBD1 identical over 8 bases. V lost 5 bases and J lost 4; bases outside the gene matches: 6. This CDR3 has 15 residues. The V gene's germline CDR1 is MNHEY and CDR2 SVGEGT. In DNA, the CDR3 is TGTGCCAGCAGTGGAGGGACAGGAGATAATGAAAAACTGTTTTTT. Protein sequence: CASSGGTGDNEKLFF.

This chain uses TRBV5-4 with TRBJ2-7; 7 bases map to TRBD1. V lost 3 bases to trimming and J lost 5 bases; unmatched junction nucleotides: 11. The CDR3 is made up of 15 amino acids. Germline V lookup: CDR1 SGHNT, CDR2 YYREEE (reference sequence). CDR3 amino acids: CASSSEQGLLDEQYF. CDR3 nucleotide sequence: TGTGCCAGCAGCTCTGAACAGGGGCTACTAGACGAGCAGTACTTC. Based on the CDR3 plus reference TRBV5-4 and TRBJ2-7, the full variable domain is ETGVTQSPTHLIKTRGQQVTLRCSSQSGHNTVSWYQQALGQGPQFIFQYYREEENGRGNFPPRFSGLQFPNYSSELNVNALELDDSALYLCASSSEQGLLDEQYFGPGTRLTVT.

This chain joins TRBV6-1 and TRBJ2-7; 8 nucleotides match TRBD1. The CDR3 runs to 16 residues. With V trimmed by 6 bases and J by 2 bases, 12 bases remained unmatched. Germline lookup yields CDR1 MNHNS and CDR2 SASEGT. CDR3 residues: CASSESSTGVTYEQYF. CDR3 sequence (DNA): TGTGCCAGCAGCGAATCCTCGACAGGGGTTACCTACGAGCAGTACTTC.

The chain has TRBV9 and TRBJ1-5; 10 bases match TRBD1. V lost 4 bases to trimming and J lost 5 bases; unmatched junction nucleotides: 6. CDR1 is SGDLS and CDR2 is YYNGEE in the germline V gene. The CDR3 has 15 amino acids. For the CDR3, the DNA is TGTGCCAGCAGCCCCCGGACAGGGGGGGATCAGCCCCAGCATTTT. Protein sequence: CASSPRTGGDQPQHF.

The chain links TRBV9 to TRBJ2-2, with TRBD2 identical over 7 bases. Trimming at V came to 5 bases and at J to 2 bases, leaving 9 bases not matched to a gene. In germline, CDR1 is SGDLS, CDR2 YYNGEE. The CDR3 totals 16 residues. CDR3 protein: CASREAGTTNTGELFF. The CDR3 DNA follows: TGTGCCAGCAGGGAGGCCGGGACTACCAACACCGGGGAGCTGTTTTTT.

The rearrangement links TRBV30 to TRBJ2-2, with 7 bases matching TRBD1. Trimming took 2 bases from V and 3 from J; bases not matched to a gene: 3. CDR1 is GTSNPN, CDR2 SVGIG, per germline (reference sequence). CDR3 length: 14 residues. CDR3: CAWSPDRDTGELFF. DNA for the CDR3: TGTGCCTGGAGTCCCGACAGGGACACCGGGGAGCTGTTTTTT.

The V gene is TRBV5-8, the J gene TRBJ1-3, with a weak D call TRBD1 (5 bases). Trimming cost V 5 bases and J 4 bases, with 16 bases left between them. This CDR3 comprises 15 residues. Per germline, CDR1 SGHTS and CDR2 YDEGEE. CDR3 sequence (DNA): TGTGCCAGCAGTACTCCAGGGCTAGAGGGAAACACCATATATTTT. It is translated as CASSTPGLEGNTIYF.

The CDR3 DNA is TGTGCCAGCAGCTCCCCGGGACTAGCGGGGGACGAGCAGTACTTC. Its translation: CASSSPGLAGDEQYF. The rearrangement uses TRBV7-9 and TRBJ2-7; TRBD2 matches 14 bases. CDR1 and CDR2 from the germline V gene are SEHNR and FQNEAQ (reference sequence). The CDR3 covers 15 residues. The V gene end was trimmed by 4 bases and the J gene end by 5 bases; junction bases not matched to a gene: 4.

The sample holds one count of this clone. V usage is TRBV11-3 and J usage is TRBJ2-3, with 9 bases aligning to TRBD1. The CDR3 contains 17 residues. V gave up 3 bases and J gave up 4 bases; unmatched junction bases: 11. Per germline, CDR1 SGHNT and CDR2 YENEEA. The CDR3: CASSFTYGDRDADTQYF. As DNA, the CDR3 is TGTGCCAGCAGCTTTACATATGGGGACAGGGACGCAGATACGCAGTATTTT.

This clone has more than one count but fewer than ten. The chain is built from TRBV7-3 and TRBJ2-3; D is ambiguous. Trimming removed 1 base from V and 2 bases from J, with 10 bases in between. This CDR3 comprises 15 residues. Germline V lookup: CDR1 SGHTA, CDR2 FQGTGA. The CDR3 DNA follows: TGTGCCAGCAGCTTAATGTTGGCCAACACAGATACGCAGTATTTT. This gives the protein CASSLMLANTDTQYF.

This sequence joins TRBV11-2 and TRBJ2-7, with a tentative D call TRBD1 (6 bases). Germline CDR1 SGHAT, CDR2 FQNNGV. V was trimmed by 4 bases and J by 2 bases, leaving 12 bases between them. The CDR3 contains 14 residues. In DNA form, the CDR3 reads TGTGCCAGCAGCTCCCCACAGGGTCCCTACGAGCAGTACTTC. Its protein is CASSSPQGPYEQYF.

The chain uses TRBV5-8 and TRBJ2-7, with a tentative D call TRBD1 (6 bases). The V end lost 4 bases, the J end lost 0 bases, and 17 bases lay between the germline ends. Germline-derived CDR1 and CDR2 are SGHTS and YDEGEE. This CDR3 comprises 16 residues. The CDR3 DNA reads TGTGCCAGCAGCCCATTCAGGGGCAGAAGCTCCTACGAGCAGTACTTC. This translates into CASSPFRGRSSYEQYF.

The chain combines TRBV9 with TRBJ2-7; TRBD1 matches 7 bases. Looked up from germline, CDR1 is SGDLS and CDR2 is YYNGEE. The CDR3 has 17 residues. V was clipped by 3 bases and J by 3 bases; unmatched bases: 15. The chain's CDR3 is CASSEMILGQTSYEQYF. In DNA, the CDR3 is TGTGCCAGCAGCGAAATGATCCTGGGACAGACAAGCTACGAGCAGTACTTC.

J is TRBJ2-7 and V is TRBV27, with 9 bases that match TRBD1. With V trimmed by 7 bases and J by 6 bases, 7 bases remained unmatched. Germline lookup yields CDR1 MNHEY and CDR2 SMNVEV (reference sequence). The CDR3 loop spans 13 amino acids. The CDR3 DNA follows: TGTGCCAGCAAGGGGACAGGGATGGGCGAGCAGTACTTC. It encodes CASKGTGMGEQYF.

The genes are TRBV19 and TRBJ1-1; D unclear. CDR1 LNHDA and CDR2 SQIVND come from the germline V gene (reference sequence). The CDR3 runs 15 residues. Trimming took 7 bases from V and 0 from J, leaving 15 bases between them. CDR3 DNA: TGTGCCAGTATTAGAGGCGCCTTCATGAACACTGAAGCTTTCTTT. Protein: CASIRGAFMNTEAFF.

The J gene is TRBJ1-5, the V gene TRBV6-2 or TRBV6-3; the match to TRBD1 covers 12 bases. CDR1 is MNHEY and CDR2 is SVGEGT in the germline V gene. V dropped 5 bases and J dropped 3; count of bases not matched to a gene: 2. The CDR3 is 15 residues long. The DNA of the CDR3 is TGTGCCAGCAGTCGGGACAGGGGGCTCAATCAGCCCCAGCATTTT. Its translation is CASSRDRGLNQPQHF.

DNA of the CDR3: TGTGCCAGCAGCTTAATGGGCGCGATCTCACGGGAGCAGTACTTC. Amino acids: CASSLMGAISREQYF. The rearrangement joins TRBV7-2 to TRBJ2-7; unclear D gene. V was cut by 2 bases and J by 7 bases, with 18 bases left in between. Looked up from germline, CDR1 is SGHTA and CDR2 is FQGNSA. The CDR3 covers 15 residues.

This chain links TRBV11-3 with TRBJ2-5; D uncertain. Trimming removed 3 bases from V and 2 bases from J, with 7 bases in between. The CDR3 extends over 13 amino acids. CDR1 and CDR2 from the germline V gene are SGHNT and YENEEA. The CDR3 DNA sequence: TGTGCCAGCAGCTTGTCAGGACAAGAGACCCAGTACTTC. Translating it yields CASSLSGQETQYF.

The gene calls are TRBV18 and TRBJ1-4; tentatively, D is TRBD1 (5 bases). Per the germline V gene, CDR1 is KGHSH and CDR2 is LQKENI. The V and J ends lost 0 bases and 0 bases respectively, with 11 bases between them. The CDR3 has 17 residues. CDR3 in amino acids: CASSPPRQGATNEKLFF. The CDR3 coding sequence is TGTGCCAGCTCACCACCGAGGCAGGGCGCAACTAATGAAAAACTGTTTTTT.

The chain has TRBV7-9 and TRBJ2-1; possibly TRBD2 for D (7 bases). The CDR3 is made up of 14 amino acids. CDR1 and CDR2 from the germline V gene are SEHNR and FQNEAQ (reference sequence). V gave up 1 base and J gave up 10 bases, with 14 bases separating them. The CDR3 sequence is CASSLGGGAREQFF. CDR3 DNA: TGTGCCAGCAGCTTAGGTGGGGGGGCCAGGGAGCAGTTCTTC. Full variable domain (outside the CDR3, taken from reference TRBV7-9 and TRBJ2-1): DTGVSQNPRHKITKRGQNVTFRCDPISEHNRLYWYRQTLGQGPEFLTYFQNEAQLEKSRLLSDRFSAERPKGSFSTLEIQRTEQGDSAMYLCASSLGGGAREQFFGPGTRLTVL.

V gene TRBV18 combines with J gene TRBJ2-1; 8 bases agree with TRBD1. The J segment lost 5 bases and the V segment lost 4 bases, leaving 7 bases of the junction unmatched. The CDR3 totals 15 residues. Germline loops: CDR1 KGHSH, CDR2 LQKENI. The CDR3 sequence is CASSQQDRENNEQFF. The CDR3 DNA follows: TGTGCCAGCTCACAACAGGACAGGGAGAACAATGAGCAGTTCTTC.

The chain links TRBV6-4 to TRBJ2-1, with 8 nucleotides matching TRBD2. The germline V gene encodes CDR1 MRHNA and CDR2 SNTAGT. With V trimmed by 3 bases and J by 12 bases, 7 bases remained unmatched. This CDR3 comprises 13 residues. The CDR3 loop reads CASSEKPSGGQFF. The CDR3 region has the DNA TGTGCCAGCAGTGAGAAGCCGAGCGGGGGGCAGTTCTTC.

This clone is a singleton in its sample. The V gene is TRBV6-5, the J gene TRBJ1-2; TRBD1 matches at 8 bases. Trimming at V came to 6 bases and at J to 6 bases, leaving 0 bases not matched to a gene. The CDR3 is made up of 11 amino acids. Germline CDR1 MNHEY, CDR2 SVGAGI. CDR3 region: CASRTGDGYTF. CDR3 DNA sequence: TGTGCCAGCAGGACAGGGGATGGCTACACCTTC.

The chain employs TRBV4-1 and TRBJ1-6; D is unclear. V gave up 0 bases and J gave up 10 bases, with 7 bases separating them. The CDR3 is 13 residues long. CDR1 and CDR2 from the germline V gene are MGHRA and YSYEKL. In nucleotides, the CDR3 is TGCGCCAGCAGCCAAGACGCCACATCACCCCTCCACTTT. Its protein product is CASSQDATSPLHF.

The rearrangement joins TRBV7-3 to TRBJ1-1; TRBD1 is a possible D gene (5 bases). CDR3 length: 15 residues. The V gene lost 5 bases and the J gene lost 1 base, with 14 bases spanning the gap. Germline CDR1 is SGHTA and CDR2 is FQGTGA. CDR3 nucleotides: TGTGCCAGCAGCCGAAGTCCGGACACGAACACTGAAGCTTTCTTT. Amino acids: CASSRSPDTNTEAFF.